This TCR beta chain was identified during a study of spatial heterogeneity in lung cancer. Overall study: A T cell module score from matched bulk RNA-seq correlated strongly with TCR transcript counts in tumor regions. Findings and caveats of the study: Within tumors, counts of expanded alpha and beta TCRs tracked tumor mutation counts.

In germline, CDR1 is DFQATT, CDR2 SNEGSKA (reference sequence). The V and J ends lost 6 bases and 5 bases respectively, with 14 bases between them. This CDR3 has 13 residues. Every TCR cDNA molecule carried a tag that served as a unique molecular identifier. MiXCR was run by TCRdb on the 5' RACE reads, yielding one entry per CDR3 protein. This sample carries approximately 7,100 distinct CDR3 sequences, around an eighth of them seen once, and the ten largest clones take around 23%. This clonotype is labeled as large. The antigen remains unidentified. The library was built for alpha chains, so this beta chain is an off-target read and its size means little. Time point reported: sample taken at primary tumor resection. Patients with untreated early-stage non-small cell lung cancer, numbering more than 55, were the donors. Sequencing of whole RNA from tumor, nontumor lung or frozen PBMC involved no sorting.

The source is a male donor with early-stage non-small cell lung cancer. The sequencing used lung tumor tissue, collected at surgery. V is TRBV20-1 and J is TRBJ2-1; possibly TRBD1 for D (5 bases). The chain's CDR3 is CSADRGLDNEQFF. In nucleotides, the CDR3 is TGCAGTGCGGATAGGGGTCTCGACAATGAGCAGTTCTTC.